These T cell receptor beta chains were read from a single sample in a study of PD-1 blockade in classical Hodgkin lymphoma. Here immunoSEQ multiplex PCR was the method, and the copy in TCRdb shows in-frame clones only, minus some. Among over 85,000 clones, about four fifths were seen once, and the ten largest hold 16%. This specimen was peripheral blood mononuclear cells (PBMCs), taken before the second cycle of nivolumab. The receptors were gathered from a human donor with classical Hodgkin lymphoma. Each CDR3 is given with its conserved first and last residue. Each record gives: D gene, J gene, clone size, V gene, CDR3 DNA, CDR3 protein. The D gene is left open where the match is weak. Size is stated for part of the rows, as once, few or many counts, or as a class when the clone is expanded.

D gene: NA; J gene: TRBJ2-7; clone size: NA; V gene: TRBV5-8; CDR3 DNA: TGTGCCAGCAGCTTGATCCCCCCCAGGTCGGACGAGCAGTACTTC; CDR3 protein: CASSLIPPRSDEQYF
D gene: NA; J gene: TRBJ1-4; clone size: NA; V gene: TRBV10-3; CDR3 DNA: TGTGCCATCGGCCCAGGTGGGGCGAATGAAAAACTGTTTTTT; CDR3 protein: CAIGPGGANEKLFF
D gene: TRBD2; J gene: TRBJ2-7; clone size: few; V gene: TRBV6-6; CDR3 DNA: TGTGCCAGCAGTTACTCGAGGCCTAGCGGGAAGGACGAGCAGTACTTC; CDR3 protein: CASSYSRPSGKDEQYF
D gene: TRBD1; J gene: TRBJ2-2; clone size: NA; V gene: TRBV27; CDR3 DNA: TGTGCCAGCAGTTTACTACAGGGGGCCGCCGGGGAGCTGTTTTTT; CDR3 protein: CASSLLQGAAGELFF
D gene: NA; J gene: TRBJ2-3; clone size: NA; V gene: TRBV25-1; CDR3 DNA: TGTGCCAGCAGTTCCGGGGTTTCCACAGATACGCAGTATTTT; CDR3 protein: CASSSGVSTDTQYF
D gene: TRBD1; J gene: TRBJ1-2; clone size: NA; V gene: TRBV10-3; CDR3 DNA: TGTGCCATCACCCCGACAGGGACGTATGGCTACACCTTC; CDR3 protein: CAITPTGTYGYTF
D gene: TRBD1; J gene: TRBJ2-7; clone size: once; V gene: TRBV10-3; CDR3 DNA: TGTGCCATCAGTTTCCGGGACAGAGTCGGCGAGCAGTACTTC; CDR3 protein: CAISFRDRVGEQYF
D gene: NA; J gene: TRBJ2-1; clone size: few; V gene: TRBV9; CDR3 DNA: TGTGCCAGCAGCGTCTCAACCACCGGATCGTACAATGAGCAGTTCTTC; CDR3 protein: CASSVSTTGSYNEQFF
D gene: TRBD2; J gene: TRBJ2-1; clone size: NA; V gene: TRBV5-4; CDR3 DNA: TGTGCCAGCAGCGTTAGCGGGAGTCCCTACAATGAGCAGTTCTTC; CDR3 protein: CASSVSGSPYNEQFF
D gene: TRBD1; J gene: TRBJ2-7; clone size: NA; V gene: TRBV5-1; CDR3 DNA: TGCGCCAGCAGCCTAGGACAGGACCGCGAGCAGTACTTC; CDR3 protein: CASSLGQDREQYF
D gene: TRBD1; J gene: TRBJ1-3; clone size: NA; V gene: TRBV4-3; CDR3 DNA: TGCGCCAGCAGCCTCGGGACAGGGCCTGGAAACACCATATATTTT; CDR3 protein: CASSLGTGPGNTIYF
D gene: NA; J gene: TRBJ2-1; clone size: NA; V gene: TRBV6-1; CDR3 DNA: TGTGCCAGCAGTGCGGGCTGGGCAGGGTACAATGAGCAGTTCTTC; CDR3 protein: CASSAGWAGYNEQFF
D gene: TRBD2; J gene: TRBJ2-7; clone size: NA; V gene: TRBV5-6; CDR3 DNA: TGTGCCAGCAGCCCCAGGCGGGGACTAGCGGGGTGGAGCTCCTACGAGCAGTACTTC; CDR3 protein: CASSPRRGLAGWSSYEQYF
D gene: NA; J gene: TRBJ1-1; clone size: NA; V gene: TRBV7-9; CDR3 DNA: TGTGCCAGCAGCTACGGGACATTTGGGGGAGAGACTGAAGCTTTCTTT; CDR3 protein: CASSYGTFGGETEAFF
D gene: NA; J gene: TRBJ2-1; clone size: once; V gene: TRBV5-1; CDR3 DNA: TGCGCCAGCAGCTTATCTGGCCTAGATACCTACAATGAGCAGTTCTTC; CDR3 protein: CASSLSGLDTYNEQFF
D gene: NA; J gene: TRBJ1-1; clone size: NA; V gene: TRBV29-1; CDR3 DNA: TGCAGCGTTGAAGTACAGCCGAACACTGAAGCTTTCTTT; CDR3 protein: CSVEVQPNTEAFF
D gene: NA; J gene: TRBJ2-2; clone size: once; V gene: TRBV2; CDR3 DNA: TGTGCCAGCAGTGGGGGCCGAGGAAGGGGTGGCACCGGGGAGCTGTTTTTT; CDR3 protein: CASSGGRGRGGTGELFF
D gene: NA; J gene: TRBJ2-3; clone size: NA; V gene: TRBV7-2; CDR3 DNA: TGTGCCAGCAGCTTATACCCCTCCGATACGCAGTATTTT; CDR3 protein: CASSLYPSDTQYF
D gene: TRBD1; J gene: TRBJ1-4; clone size: NA; V gene: TRBV29-1; CDR3 DNA: TGCAGCGCGTGGGACACAGGGGGAGGGGAAAAACTGTTTTTT; CDR3 protein: CSAWDTGGGEKLFF
D gene: TRBD2; J gene: TRBJ2-1; clone size: NA; V gene: TRBV11-2; CDR3 DNA: TGTGCCAGCAGCTTAGAACTAGCGGGAGGGAATGAGCAGTTCTTC; CDR3 protein: CASSLELAGGNEQFF
D gene: NA; J gene: TRBJ2-2; clone size: once; V gene: TRBV10-3; CDR3 DNA: TGTGCCATCCGCTCGGGGGTAGACACCGGGGAGCTGTTTTTT; CDR3 protein: CAIRSGVDTGELFF